Presented here are 18 T cell receptor beta chains from one specimen sequenced in a study of CD8 T cells in ankylosing spondylitis (dated by TCRdb to the late 2010s). Library preparation used 5' RACE. The sequencing machine was an Illumina HiSeq 2500. Clones were called with MiXCR by TCRdb after fastp trimmed the public reads at Q25, and only in-frame beta chains were retained. Each record represents a unique CDR3 protein, reported with the most common genes and DNA among its rows. This sample has around 150,000 distinct CDR3 sequences in its table, and roughly an eighth of those were observed once. Of the sample, 3.5% to 5% falls within the top ten clones. The sequenced sample consisted of blood, either unsorted or a sorted T cell fraction (not recorded which). The receptors stem from a female donor with ankylosing spondylitis or in good health (not recorded which).

The table lists this clonotype with many counts. This chain uses TRBV20-1 with TRBJ2-5; D may correspond to TRBD1 or TRBD2 (6 bases each). V lost 1 base and J lost 0, with 24 bases in between. This CDR3 contains 19 residues. Germline V gives CDR1 DFQATT, CDR2 SNEGSKA (reference sequence). The CDR3 coding sequence is TGCAGTGCTAGAGGCGCCCAGGAAAGGAAAGGGGGGTACCAAGAGACCCAGTACTTC. Translated: CSARGAQERKGGYQETQYF.

This clonotype was observed at least ten times. This chain connects TRBV5-1 to TRBJ2-1, with 9 bases lining up with TRBD2. Germline assignment: CDR1 SGHRS and CDR2 YFSETQ. Trimming cost V 3 bases and J 3 bases; bases outside gene matches: 13. The CDR3 has 18 residues. CDR3 protein: CASSSASSGELSYNEQFF. For the CDR3, the DNA is TGCGCCAGCAGCTCTGCCTCTAGCGGGGAGTTGAGCTACAATGAGCAGTTCTTC.

This clonotype showed up many times. V and J are TRBV7-2 and TRBJ2-3, with 12 bases fitting TRBD2. CDR3 length equals 16 residues. From germline, CDR1 is SGHTA and CDR2 FQGNSA. J gave up 4 bases and V 0 bases, and 2 bases lay outside the gene matches. The CDR3 reads CASSLALAGGSDTQYF. As DNA, the CDR3 is TGTGCCAGCAGCTTAGCCCTAGCGGGAGGGTCAGATACGCAGTATTTT. Using reference TRBV7-2 and TRBJ2-3 for the parts outside the CDR3, the full variable domain is GAGVSQSPSNKVTEKGKDVELRCDPISGHTALYWYRQSLGQGLEFLIYFQGNSAPDKSGLPSDRFSAERTGGSVSTLTIQRTQQEDSAVYLCASSLALAGGSDTQYFGPGTRLTVL.

This clonotype was seen at least ten times. V and J are TRBV27 and TRBJ1-5; 10 bases map to TRBD1. Germline trimming cut 7 bases from V and 8 bases from J; bases unmatched to any gene: 2. The CDR3 extends over 12 amino acids. In germline, CDR1 is MNHEY, CDR2 SMNVEV (reference sequence). CDR3 protein: CASKTGGKPQHF. Written as DNA, the CDR3 is TGTGCCAGCAAGACAGGGGGCAAGCCCCAGCATTTT.

This clonotype was recorded many times. The V and J genes are TRBV20-1 and TRBJ1-3, with D maybe TRBD1 (5 bases). This CDR3 contains 14 residues. The germline V gene has CDR1 DFQATT and CDR2 SNEGSKA (reference sequence). V lost 0 bases and J 5 bases, leaving 11 bases between the germline ends. The CDR3 bases are TGCAGTGCTAGAGATGGGACTGTACGAAACACCATATATTTT. Residues: CSARDGTVRNTIYF.

The V call is TRBV20-1, the J call TRBJ2-1; TRBD1 agrees at 7 bases. Germline values: CDR1 DFQATT, CDR2 SNEGSKA (reference sequence). Trimming removed 0 bases from V and 8 bases from J; junction bases left unmatched: 10. This CDR3 spans 15 amino acids. The CDR3 sequence is CSARDDRVHFYEQFF. For the CDR3, the DNA is TGCAGTGCTAGAGATGACAGGGTGCACTTTTATGAGCAGTTCTTC.

There are many counts of this clonotype. This chain connects TRBV2 to TRBJ2-5; perhaps TRBD2 as D (6 bases). Germline-derived CDR1 and CDR2 are SNHLY and FYNNEI. Trimming shortened V by 1 base and J by 5 bases, and 14 bases separated the two germline ends. The CDR3 length is 15 residues. The CDR3 protein is CASSEEGGQGETQYF. The CDR3, as DNA: TGTGCCAGCAGTGAAGAAGGAGGGCAGGGCGAGACCCAGTACTTC.

At least ten counts were recorded for this clonotype. The chain joins TRBV5-8 to TRBJ1-1; TRBD1 is a possible D gene (5 bases). The V end lost 4 bases, the J end lost 5 bases, and 18 bases lay between the germline ends. The CDR3 length is 15 residues. Germline V gene data show CDR1 as SGHTS and CDR2 as YDEGEE. The CDR3 DNA follows: TGTGCCAGCAGCCTGGGATGGGGCGCAAAAACTGAAGCTTTCTTT. Translating it yields CASSLGWGAKTEAFF.

The rearrangement links TRBV5-4 to TRBJ2-7, with D unclear. The CDR3 sequence is 14 residues long. CDR1 is SGHNT, CDR2 YYREEE, per germline (reference sequence). Trimming took off 1 base at V and 3 bases at J, with 11 bases between the two ends. The CDR3 loop is CASSLNTAYYEQYF. In nucleotides, the CDR3 is TGTGCCAGCAGCTTGAATACAGCTTACTACGAGCAGTACTTC.

The CDR3 sequence is CASPRLGGAYNEQFF. As DNA, the CDR3 is TGCGCCAGCCCCCGCCTCGGAGGTGCCTACAATGAGCAGTTCTTC. The chain links TRBV5-1 to TRBJ2-1; weak D call: TRBD2 (5 bases). The CDR3 runs 15 residues. V was cut by 7 bases and J by 2 bases, with 16 bases left in between. In germline, CDR1 is SGHRS, CDR2 YFSETQ.

The chain has TRBV12-3 or TRBV12-4 and TRBJ2-5; 11 bases are shared with TRBD1. CDR3 size: 15 residues. J was trimmed by 3 bases and V by 1 base; bases with no gene match: 1. CDR3 sequence reads: CASSLEGQGEETQYF. In DNA form, the CDR3 reads TGTGCCAGCAGTTTAGAGGGACAGGGGGAAGAGACCCAGTACTTC.

In its sample, this clonotype was seen many times. The V call is TRBV7-2, the J call TRBJ1-2, with D possibly TRBD1 on 5 matching bases. V lost 6 bases and J lost 3, with 11 bases in between. This CDR3 region has 13 residues. The V gene's germline CDR1 is SGHTA and CDR2 FQGNSA. CDR3 nucleotide sequence: TGTGCCAGCAGTCTGGACACCCACTATGGCTACACCTTC. Translation: CASSLDTHYGYTF.

In its sample, this clonotype was seen a few times. The V call is TRBV5-4, the J call TRBJ2-7; D not certain. There are 13 residues in the CDR3. The V gene lost 1 base and the J gene lost 2 bases, with 7 bases spanning the gap. Germline V gene sequence: CDR1 SGHNT, CDR2 YYREEE (reference sequence). CDR3: CASSLNPTYEQYF. The CDR3 nucleotides are TGTGCCAGCAGCTTGAACCCTACCTACGAGCAGTACTTC.

This clonotype was detected ten times or more. The chain couples TRBV12-3 or TRBV12-4 to TRBJ1-2; tentatively, D is TRBD1 (6 bases). This CDR3 has 13 residues. Between the trimmed V and J ends, which lost 5 bases and 4 bases, there was a span of 11 bases. The CDR3 protein is CASSHRETYGYTF. CDR3 bases: TGTGCCAGCAGTCACAGGGAGACCTATGGCTACACCTTC.

This clonotype has ten or more counts. The chain combines TRBV20-1 with TRBJ2-3; perhaps TRBD1 as D (5 bases). The germline gives CDR1 DFQATT, CDR2 SNEGSKA (reference sequence). The V end was cut by 1 base, the J end by 4 bases, with 15 bases between. The CDR3 runs 15 residues. The CDR3 bases are TGCAGTGCTAGAGTTTCCGACAGTAAGGCAGATACGCAGTATTTT. It specifies CSARVSDSKADTQYF.

The table lists this clonotype with a few counts. V gene TRBV12-3 or TRBV12-4 combines with J gene TRBJ1-1; D not resolved. The ends were cut back, 6 bases at V and 8 bases at J, with 10 bases in the middle. The CDR3 consists of 11 residues. The CDR3 coding sequence is TGTGCCAGCAGGTCGAGGGTGGAAGCTTTCTTT. Amino acids: CASRSRVEAFF.

The sample holds a few counts of this clonotype. The rearrangement uses TRBV4-2 and TRBJ1-1; a possible D gene is TRBD1 (5 bases). Germline values: CDR1 LGHNA, CDR2 YNFKEQ. V was cut by 2 bases and J by 4 bases, with 14 bases left in between. The length of the CDR3 is 15 residues. CDR3 sequence: CASSQPILGGTEAFF. CDR3 nucleotides: TGTGCCAGCAGCCAACCGATCCTGGGGGGCACTGAAGCTTTCTTT.

This clonotype has only a few counts. J is TRBJ2-5 and V is TRBV9; weak D call: TRBD2 (5 bases). This CDR3 is built from 15 residues. The ends were cut back, 2 bases at V and 5 bases at J, with 16 bases in the middle. Germline-derived CDR1 and CDR2 are SGDLS and YYNGEE. The CDR3 loop reads CASSVTPGDRETQYF. The CDR3 DNA sequence: TGTGCCAGCAGCGTTACACCCGGGGATCGGGAGACCCAGTACTTC.